This passage covers 9 T cell receptor beta chains from one sample sequenced in a study of T cells expressing NK-cell markers. TCRdb re-called the 5' RACE reads; every CDR3 protein appears as one record, without DNA. This sample contains around 260,000 distinct CDR3 sequences. Sequencing used blood T cells: a sorted CD56 or NKG2C T cell subset, CD4+ or CD8+ T cells, or bulk PBMC T cells (not recorded which). These TCRs come from a woman between 18 and 70 years old in good health.

This CDR3 reads CASRSTGGGSNNEQFF. The chain uses TRBV6-1 and TRBJ2-1; TCRdb reports TRBD1, a call that lacks DNA to check it against. The CDR3 contains 16 residues. Germline CDR1 reads MNHNS; CDR2 reads SASEGT.

The chain recombines TRBV6-5 with TRBJ2-4. The germline V gene encodes CDR1 MNHEY and CDR2 SVGAGI. CDR3 size: 17 residues. CDR3 protein: CASSYSSSWQAKNIQYF.

The chain links TRBV6-1 to TRBJ2-1; TCRdb indicates TRBD1, and absent DNA this call remains unverified. From germline, CDR1 is MNHNS and CDR2 SASEGT. The CDR3 length is 16 residues. The CDR3 spells CASSKTGTGVNDEQFF.

The V gene is TRBV2, the J gene TRBJ1-6; TCRdb's D call of TRBD1 is untestable without DNA. This CDR3 contains 14 residues. Germline V gene sequence: CDR1 SNHLY, CDR2 FYNNEI. The CDR3 sequence is CASSGTGYNSPLHF.

J is TRBJ1-1 and V is TRBV5-1; the TCRdb call, TRBD1, lacks DNA for checking. This CDR3 region has 14 residues. Germline CDR1 is SGHRS and CDR2 is YFSETQ. CDR3 sequence: CASSITGGVTEAFF. The full variable domain, in which reference TRBV5-1 and TRBJ1-1 provide the parts outside the CDR3, is KAGVTQTPRYLIKTRGQQVTLSCSPISGHRSVSWYQQTPGQGLQFLFEYFSETQRNKGNFPGRFSGRQFSNSRSEMNVSTLELGDSALYLCASSITGGVTEAFFGQGTRLTVV.

The chain carries TRBV6-5 and TRBJ2-5; lacking DNA, the TRBD2 call made by TCRdb goes unchecked. Germline CDR1 and CDR2: MNHEY and SVGAGI. The CDR3 is 15 amino acids. This chain's CDR3 is CASSYSPQGGETQYF.

This chain connects TRBV7-2 to TRBJ1-4. This CDR3 has 14 residues. The germline V gene encodes CDR1 SGHTA and CDR2 FQGNSA. Here the CDR3 reads CASSLAGTNEKLFF. Based on the CDR3 plus reference TRBV7-2 and TRBJ1-4, the full variable domain is GAGVSQSPSNKVTEKGKDVELRCDPISGHTALYWYRQSLGQGLEFLIYFQGNSAPDKSGLPSDRFSAERTGGSVSTLTIQRTQQEDSAVYLCASSLAGTNEKLFFGSGTQLSVL.

The chain has TRBV5-1 and TRBJ2-3. Germline V gene sequence: CDR1 SGHRS, CDR2 YFSETQ. The CDR3 totals 16 residues. The CDR3 sequence: CASSFLGRTITDTQYF.

The J gene is TRBJ2-5, the V gene TRBV7-9. The CDR3 has 13 amino acids. The germline gives CDR1 SEHNR, CDR2 FQNEAQ (reference sequence). The CDR3 region is CASSLVDLETQYF.